Shown below are 11 T cell receptor beta chains from a single sample sequenced in a study of type 1 regulatory T cells. Their cognate antigens are unknown. MiXCR was run by TCRdb on the reads, yielding one entry per CDR3 protein. The sample lists 35,000 to 50,000 distinct CDR3 sequences; 10% to 15% were seen once. Sequencing used cultured non-Tr1 T cells, either the whole culture or a sorted T cell fraction (not recorded which). These receptors were collected from a human donor in good health.

Many counts were recorded for this clonotype. This sequence joins TRBV5-1 and TRBJ2-7; the match to TRBD2 covers 10 bases. The germline V gene has CDR1 SGHRS and CDR2 YFSETQ. CDR3 length: 15 residues. V shed 6 bases, J shed 3 bases, and the junction held 9 bases outside the gene matches. In nucleotides, the CDR3 is TGCGCCAGCAAGTTCCTAGCGGGAGTCGGCTACGAGCAGTACTTC. Its translation: CASKFLAGVGYEQYF.

This clonotype came up many times. V and J are TRBV6-5 and TRBJ2-7; D is perhaps TRBD2 (5 bases). V gave up 0 bases and J gave up 4 bases, with 13 bases separating them. The CDR3 totals 15 residues. Per the germline V gene, CDR1 is MNHEY and CDR2 is SVGAGI. The CDR3 sequence: CASSYSLSGLYEQYF. The CDR3 DNA reads as TGTGCCAGCAGTTACTCCCTGTCGGGGTTGTACGAGCAGTACTTC.

This clonotype was observed at least ten times. The rearrangement joins TRBV28 to TRBJ2-3; 9 bases are shared with TRBD2. This CDR3 comprises 17 residues. Losses at the gene ends were 0 bases for V and 3 bases for J; bases not matched to a gene: 7. Germline assignment: CDR1 MDHEN and CDR2 SYDVKM. CDR3 amino acids: CASSLWYSGRGTDTQYF. The CDR3 coding sequence is TGTGCCAGCAGTTTATGGTATAGCGGGAGAGGGACAGATACGCAGTATTTT.

About this clonotype: A much bigger clone sits one base away, suggesting this may be a read error. The V and J genes are TRBV6-1 and TRBJ2-7, with TRBD1 as a possible D gene (6 bases). Germline CDR1 is MNHNS and CDR2 is SASEGT. CDR3 length: 12 residues. The chain's CDR3 is CACRRDNYEQYF. In nucleotides, the CDR3 is TGTGCCTGCAGACGGGACAACTACGAGCAGTACTTC.

The chain couples TRBV7-9 to TRBJ2-5, with 9 bases matching TRBD2. The germline V gene has CDR1 SEHNR and CDR2 FQNEAQ (reference sequence). V was clipped by 5 bases and J by 1 base; unmatched bases: 5. The CDR3 consists of 15 residues. CDR3 region: CASSQGLAIQETQYF. CDR3 in DNA: TGTGCCAGCAGCCAAGGACTAGCGATCCAAGAGACCCAGTACTTC.

The CDR3 DNA follows: TGTGCCAGTAGTGACGCCCAGACAGGCACAGATACGCAGTATTTT. This encodes CASSDAQTGTDTQYF. The chain recombines TRBV19 with TRBJ2-3; a possible D gene is TRBD1 (5 bases). The CDR3 loop spans 15 amino acids. Trimming stripped 5 bases from V and 1 base from J, with 13 bases between. Germline CDR1 and CDR2: LNHDA and SQIVND (reference sequence).

This clonotype was recorded many times. Its ends do not fully match the called genes, so a read error is possible. As DNA, the CDR3 is TGTGCCAGCAATTTAGGGACAGGGGGCACTGAAGCTTTCTTT. Protein: CASNLGTGGTEAFF. The chain combines TRBV12-3 or TRBV12-4 with TRBJ1-1; 11 bases line up with TRBD1. The CDR3 loop spans 14 amino acids.

The rearrangement uses TRBV6-2 or TRBV6-3 and TRBJ2-1; 9 bases align to TRBD1. There are 16 residues in the CDR3. V trimming: 2 bases; J trimming: 10 bases; junction bases outside the gene matches: 12. The germline CDR1 and CDR2 sequences are MNHEY and SVGEGT. The chain's CDR3 is CASSYGLDRGKREQFF. DNA for the CDR3: TGTGCCAGCAGTTACGGTCTGGACAGGGGTAAAAGGGAGCAGTTCTTC.

In this sample, this clonotype turned up many times. The V gene is TRBV10-3, the J gene TRBJ1-5; unclear D gene. The CDR3 is 12 residues long. The germline V gene encodes CDR1 ENHRY and CDR2 SYGVKD. V lost 9 bases and J 2 bases, leaving 8 bases between the germline ends. CDR3 nucleotide sequence: TGTGCCATTTCGGACGGCAATCAGCCCCAGCATTTT. Translated, it gives CAISDGNQPQHF.

This clonotype was recorded at least ten times. The CDR3 DNA is TGCAGCGTTCGGCCGGGACCGGATGAGCAGTTCTTC. This encodes CSVRPGPDEQFF. This rearrangement joins TRBV29-1 to TRBJ2-1; D could derive from TRBD1 or TRBD2 (5 bases each). Looked up from germline, CDR1 is SQVTM and CDR2 is ANQGSEA. The CDR3 totals 12 residues. V was clipped by 5 bases and J by 8 bases, with 13 bases between them.

Comment on this clonotype: A clone one base away is much larger, so this may be a read error. The CDR3 reads CASSVGGPEALF. As DNA, the CDR3 is TGTGCCAGCAGCGTAGGAGGGCCTGAAGCTCTCTTT. The chain uses TRBV9 and TRBJ1-1; D gene ambiguous. The CDR3 is made up of 12 amino acids. Germline V lookup: CDR1 SGDLS, CDR2 YYNGEE.